One T cell receptor beta chain is described in this entry. Its antigen is not identified. It was across several immunoSEQ plates that each subset's genomic DNA was evenly split. Profiled with immunoSEQ multiplex PCR; TCRdb holds only in-frame clones, not every one. The sample carries about 2.3 million clones, 80% to 95% recorded once. These data come from a study of shared clonotypes between healthy human individuals. Study-level results: Clonotypes shared by all four sorted-subset donors had higher generation probabilities than non-shared clonotypes.

The donors, all of them Caucasian adults, lived in Nashville, Tennessee. J was trimmed by 3 bases and V by 1 base; bases with no gene match: 7. This CDR3 contains 16 residues. The germline gives CDR1 MGHRA, CDR2 YSYEKL. Material: naive CD4+ T cells from PBMCs. Indicated subset: CD45RA+ positively selected. The origin of this receptor is a man between 18 and 29 years old in good health. Some clones in this sample may be carry-over from other donors' samples. The chain employs TRBV4-1 and TRBJ2-7, with 9 positions matching TRBD2. The CDR3 loop reads CASSQVASGDYYEQYF. CDR3 nucleotides: TGCGCCAGCAGCCAAGTGGCTAGCGGGGACTACTACGAGCAGTACTTC.